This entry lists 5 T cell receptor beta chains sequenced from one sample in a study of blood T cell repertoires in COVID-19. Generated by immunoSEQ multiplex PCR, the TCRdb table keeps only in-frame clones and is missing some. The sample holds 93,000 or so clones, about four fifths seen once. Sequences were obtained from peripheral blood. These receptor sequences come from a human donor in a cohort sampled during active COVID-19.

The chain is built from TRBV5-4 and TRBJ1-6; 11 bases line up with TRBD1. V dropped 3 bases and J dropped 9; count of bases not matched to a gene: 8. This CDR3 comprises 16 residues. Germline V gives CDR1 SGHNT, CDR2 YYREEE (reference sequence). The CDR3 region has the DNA TGTGCCAGCAGCTCCTGGGACAGGGGGGATGGTTCACCCCTCCACTTT. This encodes CASSSWDRGDGSPLHF.

The CDR3 loop reads CASSIDTGGNIQYF. The CDR3 region has the DNA TGTGCCAGTAGTATAGATACGGGGGGAAACATTCAGTACTTC. The rearrangement links TRBV19 to TRBJ2-4, with 7 nucleotides matching TRBD2. The CDR3 is 14 amino acids. Germline loops: CDR1 LNHDA, CDR2 SQIVND (reference sequence). Trimming removed 0 bases from V and 6 bases from J; junction bases left unmatched: 2.

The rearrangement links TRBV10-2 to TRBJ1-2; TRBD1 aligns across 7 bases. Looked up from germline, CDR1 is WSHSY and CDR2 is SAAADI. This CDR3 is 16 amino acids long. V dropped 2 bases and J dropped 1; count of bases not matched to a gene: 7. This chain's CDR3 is CASSEPQQGYNYGYTF. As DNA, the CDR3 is TGCGCCAGCAGTGAGCCCCAACAGGGGTATAACTATGGCTACACCTTC.

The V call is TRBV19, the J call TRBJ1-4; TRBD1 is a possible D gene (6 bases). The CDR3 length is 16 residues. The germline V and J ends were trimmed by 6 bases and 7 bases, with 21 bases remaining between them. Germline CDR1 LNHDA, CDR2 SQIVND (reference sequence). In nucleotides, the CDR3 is TGTGCCAGTAGAAGGGGGTTACAGCTCCTCACTGAAAAACTGTTTTTT. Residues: CASRRGLQLLTEKLFF.

DNA for the CDR3: TGTGCCAGCAGCACCCACGGACGGGGAGGCGAGACCCAGTACTTC. It specifies CASSTHGRGGETQYF. The chain recombines TRBV5-6 with TRBJ2-5, with a weak D call TRBD2 (6 bases). The CDR3 extends over 15 amino acids. The germline V and J ends were trimmed by 4 bases and 5 bases, with 18 bases remaining between them. The germline V gene encodes CDR1 SGHDT and CDR2 YYEEEE.